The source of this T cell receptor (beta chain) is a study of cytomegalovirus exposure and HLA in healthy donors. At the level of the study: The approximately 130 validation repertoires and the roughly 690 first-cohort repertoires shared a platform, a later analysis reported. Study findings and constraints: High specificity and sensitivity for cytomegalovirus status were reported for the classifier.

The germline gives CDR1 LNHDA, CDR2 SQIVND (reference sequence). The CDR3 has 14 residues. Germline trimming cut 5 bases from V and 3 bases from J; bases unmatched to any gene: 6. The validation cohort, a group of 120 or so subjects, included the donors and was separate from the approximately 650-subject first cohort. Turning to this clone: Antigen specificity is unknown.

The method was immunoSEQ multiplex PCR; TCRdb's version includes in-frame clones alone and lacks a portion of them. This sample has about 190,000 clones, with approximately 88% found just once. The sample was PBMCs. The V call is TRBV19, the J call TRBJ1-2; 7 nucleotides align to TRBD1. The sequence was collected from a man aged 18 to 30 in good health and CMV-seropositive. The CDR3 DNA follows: TGTGCCAGTAGTGTGGACAGGACCCACTATGGCTACACCTTC. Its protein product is CASSVDRTHYGYTF.